The 13 T cell receptor beta chains reported below all come from one sample, sequenced in a study of response to subunit inactivated influenza vaccine. One entry per CDR3 protein, called by TCRdb with MiXCR from the RT-PCR reads. The sample holds about 540,000 distinct CDR3 sequences, approximately 20% seen once. In addition, the sample was reused for a study of T cells expressing NK-cell markers. That work contributes: Making the TCR beta cDNA relied on 5'RACE template switching with UMIs.

Material: CD4+ T cells sorted from PBMCs, obtained approximately 13 days after vaccination. The receptors stem from a man aged 50-59 years who received an inactivated influenza vaccine.

This chain joins TRBV7-2 and TRBJ1-1; unclear D gene. The CDR3 contains 13 residues. Germline CDR1 reads SGHTA; CDR2 reads FQGNSA. Deletions cut 5 bases from V and 4 bases from J, with 11 bases between. The CDR3: CASSRKTGTEAFF. DNA of the CDR3: TGTGCCAGCAGCCGGAAAACTGGCACTGAAGCTTTCTTT.

This chain uses TRBV6-1 with TRBJ1-5; TRBD1 is a possible D gene (6 bases). The V gene lost 6 bases and the J gene lost 3 bases, with 18 bases spanning the gap. CDR3 length: 16 amino acids. CDR1 and CDR2 (germline): MNHNS, SASEGT. The CDR3 DNA reads TGTGCCAGCAGGCGGGGGCACCTCAGCACCAATCAGCCCCAGCATTTT. It is translated as CASRRGHLSTNQPQHF.

The chain joins TRBV20-1 to TRBJ2-5; D gene uncertain. The CDR3 is 15 residues long. Deletions cut 1 base from V and 5 bases from J, with 17 bases between. Per germline, CDR1 DFQATT and CDR2 SNEGSKA (reference sequence). In DNA form, the CDR3 reads TGCAGTGCTAGAGGTGATCGGCGAGCTCCGGAGACCCAGTACTTC. Its translation: CSARGDRRAPETQYF.

The table lists this clonotype with a few counts. The chain employs TRBV7-2 and TRBJ2-3, with D perhaps being TRBD1 or TRBD2 (5 bases each). Germline assignment: CDR1 SGHTA and CDR2 FQGNSA. This CDR3 contains 14 residues. V lost 3 bases, J lost 2 bases, and 9 bases lay in between. In nucleotides, the CDR3 is TGTGCCAGCAGCTTCCAGGGACCCACAGATACGCAGTATTTT. It codes for CASSFQGPTDTQYF.

About this clonotype itself: This may come from a read error, since a much larger clone is one base off. Because it lacks the conserved phenylalanine or tryptophan at the end, this CDR3 is likely a read error. V and J are TRBV12-3 or TRBV12-4 and TRBJ2-3, with D hard to call. There are 14 residues in the CDR3. The V and J ends lost 3 bases and 0 bases respectively, with 7 bases between them. This CDR3 reads CASSFSLSTDTQYL. In nucleotides, the CDR3 is TGTGCCAGCAGTTTCAGCCTCAGCACAGATACGCAGTATTTA.

Only a few counts were recorded for this clonotype. The gene calls are TRBV3-1 and TRBJ1-1; a possible D gene is TRBD1 (6 bases). V gave up 4 bases and J gave up 0 bases, with 9 bases separating them. This CDR3 has 14 amino acids. Germline CDR1 reads LGHDT; CDR2 reads YNNKEL (reference sequence). CDR3 residues: CASSRTAMNTEAFF. CDR3 bases: TGTGCCAGCAGCCGGACAGCCATGAACACTGAAGCTTTCTTT.

This clonotype has just a few counts. This rearrangement joins TRBV20-1 to TRBJ2-1; 9 positions match TRBD2. Germline assignment: CDR1 DFQATT and CDR2 SNEGSKA (reference sequence). V shed 3 bases, J shed 4 bases, and the junction held 13 bases outside the gene matches. The CDR3 contains 17 residues. This CDR3 is CSASRGSLAGFYNEQFF. The CDR3 nucleotides read TGCAGTGCTAGTAGGGGTTCACTAGCGGGTTTTTACAATGAGCAGTTCTTC.

A few counts support this clonotype. This chain uses TRBV2 with TRBJ1-1, with a possible D match to TRBD1 (5 bases). The V end was cut by 4 bases, the J end by 6 bases, with 9 bases between. This CDR3 is 12 amino acids long. Germline V gene sequence: CDR1 SNHLY, CDR2 FYNNEI. DNA for the CDR3: TGTGCCAGCAGTGTTGGAGGGGCTGAAGCTTTCTTT. Its protein product is CASSVGGAEAFF.

This clonotype was seen a few times. The chain joins TRBV5-5 to TRBJ2-2; no definite D call. The CDR3 consists of 15 residues. Trimming cost V 6 bases and J 4 bases, with 16 bases left between them. Germline values: CDR1 SGHKS, CDR2 YYEKEE (reference sequence). Here the CDR3 DNA reads TGTGCCAGCACCTCCCCGGCAGGCCCCACCGGGGAGCTGTTTTTT. Translation: CASTSPAGPTGELFF.

V is TRBV6-1 and J is TRBJ2-1, with D perhaps matching TRBD1 (5 bases). The CDR3 covers 15 residues. Germline values: CDR1 MNHNS, CDR2 SASEGT. The V end lost 3 bases, the J end lost 2 bases, and 11 bases lay between the germline ends. The CDR3 nucleotides read TGTGCCAGCAGTGATTGGACAAGAACCTACAATGAGCAGTTCTTC. Its translation: CASSDWTRTYNEQFF.

In DNA form, the CDR3 reads TGTGCCAGTAGAGGGACAGGGGGTACAGGCGGGGAGCTGTTTTTT. Its protein is CASRGTGGTGGELFF. The chain is built from TRBV3-1 and TRBJ2-2; 11 bases agree with TRBD1. The V gene's germline CDR1 is LGHDT and CDR2 YNNKEL (reference sequence). The CDR3 length is 15 residues. The V segment lost 9 bases and the J segment 7 bases; nucleotides outside the gene matches: 10.

The rearrangement links TRBV3-1 to TRBJ2-6; D is unresolved. Germline V gene data show CDR1 as LGHDT and CDR2 as YNNKEL (reference sequence). The CDR3 has 16 amino acids. Trimming removed 4 bases at V and 0 bases at J, with 10 bases between. The CDR3 reads CASSPEQVSGANVLTF. Here the CDR3 DNA reads TGTGCCAGCAGCCCCGAGCAGGTCTCTGGGGCCAACGTCCTGACTTTC.

The V call is TRBV28, the J call TRBJ2-3; perhaps TRBD1 as D (6 bases). V lost 1 base, J lost 2 bases, and 13 bases lay in between. The CDR3 runs 16 residues. Germline CDR1 MDHEN, CDR2 SYDVKM. The CDR3 DNA reads TGTGCCAGCAGTTTATCTCCAGGGGCCTACACAGATACGCAGTATTTT. This codes for CASSLSPGAYTDTQYF.